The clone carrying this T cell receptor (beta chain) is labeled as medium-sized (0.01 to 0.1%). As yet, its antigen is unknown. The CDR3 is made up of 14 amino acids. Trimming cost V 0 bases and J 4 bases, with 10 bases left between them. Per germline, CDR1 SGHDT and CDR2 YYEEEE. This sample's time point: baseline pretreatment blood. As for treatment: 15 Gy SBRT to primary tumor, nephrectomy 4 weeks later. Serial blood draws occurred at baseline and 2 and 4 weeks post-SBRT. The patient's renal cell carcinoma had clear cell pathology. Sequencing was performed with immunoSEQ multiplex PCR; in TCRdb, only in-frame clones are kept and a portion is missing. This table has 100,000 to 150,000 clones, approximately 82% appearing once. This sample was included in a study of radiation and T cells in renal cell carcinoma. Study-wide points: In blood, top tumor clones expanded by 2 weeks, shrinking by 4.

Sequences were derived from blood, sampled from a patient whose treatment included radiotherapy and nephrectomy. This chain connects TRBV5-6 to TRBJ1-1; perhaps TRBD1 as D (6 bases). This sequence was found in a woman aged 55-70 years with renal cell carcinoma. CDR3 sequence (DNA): TGTGCCAGCAGCTTGGCCGGGGGCATCACTGAAGCTTTCTTT. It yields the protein CASSLAGGITEAFF.